Listed below are T cell receptor beta chains from one sample, sequenced in a study of blood T cell repertoires in COVID-19. Clones were sequenced by immunoSEQ multiplex PCR, and TCRdb holds only the in-frame ones, with some missing. The sample consists of hundreds of thousands of clones, approximately 86% of them appearing once. Sequences were obtained from PBMCs or T cells enriched from blood (not recorded which). These receptor sequences come from a woman aged 40 to 55 with acute COVID-19. The CDR3 runs from the conserved cysteine through the conserved F or W. D genes are given only for firm matches. The size of a clone is reported for some rows only, either as once, few or many, or as a class for expanded clones.

clone_size	v_call	d_call	cdr3_aa
-	TRBV6-5	-	CASSYGTSTEKLFF
-	TRBV24-1	TRBD1	CATMVNRGNSPLHF
-	TRBV2	-	CAVPKPPDTQYF
-	TRBV6-6	TRBD1	CASSQGAGSPLHF
once	TRBV27	TRBD1	CASAYDRGTDTQYF
-	TRBV11-2	TRBD1	CASSLEDRVTEQYF
-	TRBV11-2	-	CASSLTVPLNTEAFF
-	TRBV25-1	-	CASSDALGPSPLHF
-	TRBV5-1	-	CASSAQDFSGNTIYF
-	TRBV20-1	-	CSASFGGQVGTDTQYF
-	TRBV11-2	-	CASSLVRGLNGELFF
-	TRBV11-2	-	CASSFLVEWGTDTQYF
-	TRBV4-2	-	CASSQLPGTYEQYF
-	TRBV4-1	-	CASSQIGLRDEQYF
-	TRBV2	-	CASSEYTGRNTEAFF
once	TRBV11-3	TRBD1	CASSRTGGFNSSDTEAFF
-	TRBV10-1	TRBD1	CASSESGQGGEAFF
once	TRBV7-9	-	CASSPKGGDNYEQYF
-	TRBV7-2	TRBD2	CASSLGPGGVTYEQYF
-	TRBV11-2	TRBD2	CASSLSSGNYNEQFF
once	TRBV28	TRBD1	CASSLSPRDSSSEQYF
-	TRBV7-9	TRBD2	CASRSGGGPGETQYF
-	TRBV10-3	-	CAISEARQGNQPQHF
-	TRBV3-1/TRBV3-2	-	CASSQDREALAFF
-	TRBV5-4	-	CASSVDESYEQYF
-	TRBV5-4	TRBD2	CASSAPFAGDDTQYF
once	TRBV20-1	-	CSVLFNEKLFF
-	TRBV5-5	TRBD1	CASSGQDNSYEQYF
few	TRBV3-1/TRBV3-2	TRBD2	CASSLSRTGTSPLNPYEQYF
-	TRBV2	TRBD2	CASSVGSSGSGTDTQYF
-	TRBV3-1/TRBV3-2	-	CASSQSRGGEQYF
-	TRBV1	-	CTSSQGGLAKNIQYF
-	TRBV18	TRBD2	CASSPQGLAGSGEQYF
-	TRBV11-2	-	CASSLGSGAGTGELFF
-	TRBV27	-	CASSPPGVSEQYF
-	TRBV3-1/TRBV3-2	-	CASSRLREKETQYF
-	TRBV9	TRBD2	CASSVGPAGNSEQFF
few	TRBV7-3	-	CASSLNANEDTGELFF
-	TRBV27	-	CASSLGQYNEQFF
-	TRBV5-1	TRBD2	CASSPQAGGNEQFF
-	TRBV2	TRBD1	CASKPDRVHYEQYF
-	TRBV7-8	-	CASSLVDSAYGYTF
-	TRBV7-8	-	CASSPRGAFSGNTIYF
-	TRBV7-2	-	CASSIREGSYEQYF
-	TRBV19	TRBD1	CASSRDREAGNTIYF